One and the same sample provided the 30 T cell receptor beta chains below, sequenced in a study of regulatory T cells in long-lasting Graves disease. With iRepertoire HTBI primers and Arm-PCR of CDR3 regions, TCR beta libraries were built. In TCRdb, the multiplex PCR reads were re-called with MiXCR into one record per CDR3 protein. This table has approximately 690,000 distinct CDR3 sequences, around 30% appearing once. As to time point: persistent/refractory GD, antithyroid drugs over 5 years with positive TRAb. PBMC-extracted RNA yielded the TCR library. The material was peripheral blood mononuclear cells (PBMCs), obtained when the disease was refractory, from a patient treated with antithyroid drugs. The source of these receptors is a female donor with Graves disease.

V and J are TRBV20-1 and TRBJ2-5; D is uncertain. The CDR3 runs 11 residues. CDR1 and CDR2 from the germline V gene are DFQATT and SNEGSKA (reference sequence). Trimming took off 7 bases at V and 2 bases at J, with 8 bases between the two ends. CDR3 coding DNA: TGCAGTGTAAACAGTCAAGAGACCCAGTACTTC. Translated, it gives CSVNSQETQYF.

J is TRBJ1-1 and V is TRBV5-5; D ambiguous. Trimming shortened V by 1 base and J by 3 bases, and 7 bases separated the two germline ends. The CDR3 is 13 amino acids. Germline assignment: CDR1 SGHKS and CDR2 YYEKEE (reference sequence). CDR3 nucleotides: TGTGCCAGCAGCTTGCATGTGGACACTGAAGCTTTCTTT. It codes for CASSLHVDTEAFF.

The genes are TRBV28 and TRBJ2-7; the match to TRBD1 covers 10 bases. From germline, CDR1 is MDHEN and CDR2 SYDVKM. This CDR3 contains 14 residues. V trimming: 5 bases; J trimming: 5 bases; junction bases outside the gene matches: 6. CDR3 bases: TGTGCCAGCAGTCCCCGGGACAGGGGCCACGAGCAGTACTTC. Translation gives CASSPRDRGHEQYF.

This chain connects TRBV6-2 or TRBV6-3 to TRBJ2-1, with 16 bases that match TRBD2. CDR1 MNHEY and CDR2 SVGEGT come from the germline V gene. The J segment lost 4 bases and the V segment lost 5 bases, leaving 5 bases of the junction unmatched. The CDR3 covers 17 residues. The CDR3 spells CASSEGTSGRVYNEQFF. In DNA, the CDR3 is TGTGCCAGCAGTGAAGGGACTAGCGGGAGGGTATACAATGAGCAGTTCTTC.

The CDR3 sequence: CASRLSGVFTF. As DNA, the CDR3 is TGTGCCAGCAGGCTCTCAGGGGTTTTCACCTTC. The J gene is TRBJ1-2, the V gene TRBV3-1, with D possibly being TRBD1 (6 bases). Germline lookup yields CDR1 LGHDT and CDR2 YNNKEL (reference sequence). The CDR3 runs to 11 residues. V was clipped by 6 bases and J by 13 bases, with 15 bases between them.

On this clonotype itself: At one of its ends the junction is not consistent with the germline gene, which may arise from a read error. The chain employs TRBV6-1 and TRBJ1-1; unclear D gene. Per germline, CDR1 MNHNS and CDR2 SASEGT. The CDR3 spans 14 residues. Written as DNA, the CDR3 is TGTGCCAGCAGATTATCGGCGACTAACACTGGAGCTTTCTTT. This encodes CASRLSATNTGAFF.

Concerning this clonotype: A much larger clone sits a single nucleotide away, making a read error possible. The genes are TRBV20-1 and TRBJ1-1; D possibly corresponds to TRBD1 (6 bases). Trimming took 3 bases from V and 0 from J, leaving 8 bases between them. The CDR3 has 13 residues. Germline CDR1 DFQATT, CDR2 SNEGSKA (reference sequence). CDR3 in amino acids: CSARWGLNTEAFF. The CDR3 nucleotides read TGCAGTGCTAGGTGGGGGCTGAACACTGAAGCTTTCTTT.

This clonotype was seen only a few times. The chain combines TRBV6-2 or TRBV6-3 with TRBJ1-4; D gene ambiguous. CDR1 MNHEY and CDR2 SVGEGT come from the germline V gene. This CDR3 spans 14 amino acids. Trimming stripped 3 bases from V and 8 bases from J, with 13 bases between. The CDR3 here is CASSYRHTEEKLFF. For the CDR3, the DNA is TGTGCCAGCAGTTATCGACATACAGAGGAAAAACTGTTTTTT.

J is TRBJ1-5 and V is TRBV12-3 or TRBV12-4; possible D gene TRBD1, 6 bases. The germline V and J ends were trimmed by 5 bases and 6 bases, with 11 bases remaining between them. The CDR3 covers 13 residues. The CDR3 region has the DNA TGTGCCAGCAGTGAGGACAGTAGTCAGCCCCAGCATTTT. As protein: CASSEDSSQPQHF.

This clonotype was recorded a few times. This chain connects TRBV25-1 to TRBJ2-7, with D perhaps matching TRBD2 (10 bases). Trimming removed 2 bases at V and 1 base at J, with 18 bases between. The CDR3 sequence is 17 residues long. Germline assignment: CDR1 MGHDK and CDR2 SYGVNS. Written as DNA, the CDR3 is TGTGCCAGCAGTGAAGACAGGGGGACTAGCGATTCCTACGAGCAGTACTTC. It encodes CASSEDRGTSDSYEQYF.

The sample holds many counts of this clonotype. The chain carries TRBV28 and TRBJ1-2; D perhaps matches TRBD1 (5 bases). Germline V gene data show CDR1 as MDHEN and CDR2 as SYDVKM. The CDR3 loop spans 15 amino acids. Trimming pared 7 bases from V and 6 bases from J, leaving 21 bases between. This CDR3 is CASKTPVGGTDGYTF. The DNA for the CDR3 is TGTGCCAGCAAAACCCCGGTGGGGGGAACAGATGGCTACACCTTC.

The rearrangement links TRBV7-9 to TRBJ1-1; D is unresolved. Germline V gene lookup returns CDR1 SEHNR and CDR2 FQNEAQ (reference sequence). The CDR3 is 16 residues long. Trimming took 2 bases from V and 2 from J, leaving 15 bases between them. The CDR3 reads CASSLLARLGNTEAFF. CDR3 coding DNA: TGTGCCAGCAGCTTATTGGCCAGGTTGGGAAACACTGAAGCTTTCTTT.

The CDR3 reads CASSLPGTGGTGELFF. As DNA, the CDR3 is TGTGCCAGCAGCCTTCCCGGGACAGGGGGCACCGGGGAGCTGTTTTTT. This rearrangement joins TRBV11-3 to TRBJ2-2; 11 bases fit TRBD1. Germline loops: CDR1 SGHNT, CDR2 YENEEA. Trimming took 5 bases from V and 4 from J; bases not matched to a gene: 6. The CDR3 sequence is 16 residues long.

This clonotype showed up just a few times. The chain joins TRBV6-1 to TRBJ1-2; D unclear. The V end was cut by 6 bases, the J end by 1 base, with 9 bases between. This CDR3 has 13 amino acids. From germline, CDR1 is MNHNS and CDR2 SASEGT. CDR3 in amino acids: CASSRTINYGYTF. In DNA, the CDR3 is TGTGCCAGCAGCAGAACTATTAACTATGGCTACACCTTC.

The gene calls are TRBV18 and TRBJ2-7; TRBD1 aligns across 7 bases. The CDR3 extends over 15 amino acids. Germline trimming cut 3 bases from V and 4 bases from J; bases unmatched to any gene: 9. Germline V gene lookup returns CDR1 KGHSH and CDR2 LQKENI. The CDR3, as DNA: TGTGCCAGCTCACCCGCGACAGGGTTTCCGTACGAGCAGTACTTC. Amino acids: CASSPATGFPYEQYF.

V and J are TRBV19 and TRBJ2-7, with D perhaps TRBD1 (6 bases). This CDR3 has 15 residues. CDR1 is LNHDA and CDR2 is SQIVND in the germline V gene (reference sequence). V gave up 3 bases and J gave up 2 bases, with 14 bases separating them. Written as DNA, the CDR3 is TGTGCCAGTAGTATGAACAGGGTAAGGCCCTACGAGCAGTACTTC. Amino acids: CASSMNRVRPYEQYF.

This clonotype was counted many times. The V gene is TRBV15, the J gene TRBJ2-7; the match to TRBD1 covers 9 bases. The V and J ends lost 2 bases and 5 bases, in that order; junction bases with no gene match: 10. Looked up from germline, CDR1 is LNHNV and CDR2 is YYDKDF (reference sequence). The CDR3 extends over 16 amino acids. CDR3: CATSRTRQGGGHEQYF. DNA for the CDR3: TGTGCCACCAGCAGAACGAGACAGGGGGGAGGACACGAGCAGTACTTC.

The V gene is TRBV3-1, the J gene TRBJ1-5; no definite D call. Germline V gene lookup returns CDR1 LGHDT and CDR2 YNNKEL (reference sequence). The CDR3 loop spans 14 amino acids. V gave up 1 base and J gave up 7 bases, with 11 bases separating them. The CDR3 loop is CASSQGVSRQPQHF. CDR3 nucleotides: TGTGCCAGCAGCCAAGGGGTCAGTCGACAGCCCCAGCATTTT. Together with reference TRBV3-1 and TRBJ1-5, the CDR3 gives the full variable domain: DTAVSQTPKYLVTQMGNDKSIKCEQNLGHDTMYWYKQDSKKFLKIMFSYNNKELIINETVPNRFSPKSPDKAHLNLHINSLELGDSAVYFCASSQGVSRQPQHFGDGTRLSIL.

This chain joins TRBV10-3 and TRBJ1-5; 9 bases agree with TRBD1. Germline V gene sequence: CDR1 ENHRY, CDR2 SYGVKD. This CDR3 spans 14 amino acids. The V gene end was trimmed by 6 bases and the J gene end by 6 bases; junction bases not matched to a gene: 6. The DNA of the CDR3 is TGTGCCATCAGCCCTCCGGGACAGGGTCAGCCCCAGCATTTT. Translation gives CAISPPGQGQPQHF.

For the CDR3, the DNA is TGTGCCAGCAGTGTGGACAGGGGTGGCTACACCTTC. It encodes CASSVDRGGYTF. The chain couples TRBV25-1 to TRBJ1-2, with 9 positions matching TRBD1. With V trimmed by 4 bases and J by 7 bases, 1 base remained unmatched. The V gene's germline CDR1 is MGHDK and CDR2 SYGVNS. The CDR3 length is 12 residues.

This clonotype came up many times. This chain connects TRBV10-3 to TRBJ2-5; 14 positions agree with TRBD2. V dropped 5 bases and J dropped 4; count of bases not matched to a gene: 3. The germline V gene has CDR1 ENHRY and CDR2 SYGVKD. There are 15 residues in the CDR3. DNA for the CDR3: TGTGCCATCAGTCGACTAGCGGGAGGGGGAGAGACCCAGTACTTC. It is translated as CAISRLAGGGETQYF.

V and J are TRBV15 and TRBJ1-2, with no clear D. The CDR3 is made up of 14 amino acids. Germline loops: CDR1 LNHNV, CDR2 YYDKDF (reference sequence). V was clipped by 0 bases and J by 8 bases, with 13 bases between them. The CDR3 region has the DNA TGTGCCACCAGCAGAGATCACGGCAGATGGGGCTACACCTTC. It yields the protein CATSRDHGRWGYTF.

This sequence joins TRBV6-9 and TRBJ1-6; D call uncertain. CDR1 and CDR2 from the germline V gene are MNHGY and SVAAGI. This CDR3 spans 15 amino acids. Trimming removed 2 bases from V and 9 bases from J, with 14 bases in between. The chain's CDR3 is CASSYLEGPISPLHF. CDR3 nucleotides: TGTGCCAGCAGTTATCTTGAAGGTCCTATTTCACCCCTCCACTTT.

There are a few counts of this clonotype. The chain is built from TRBV2 and TRBJ1-5; a weak D match, TRBD1 (6 bases). The CDR3 consists of 15 residues. The germline gives CDR1 SNHLY, CDR2 FYNNEI. V lost 10 bases and J 5 bases, leaving 21 bases between the germline ends. The CDR3 DNA follows: TGTGCCACCGCCGGGACAAAAGGGCGGGATCAGCCCCAGCATTTT. Encoded protein: CATAGTKGRDQPQHF.

The chain links TRBV20-1 to TRBJ2-7; D remains unclear. This CDR3 has 16 amino acids. The ends were cut back, 0 bases at V and 9 bases at J, with 24 bases in the middle. The V gene's germline CDR1 is DFQATT and CDR2 SNEGSKA (reference sequence). Written as DNA, the CDR3 is TGCAGTGCTAGAGATTCCCCCCCCGGCCTAGGAAAGCGGCAGTACTTC. Protein product: CSARDSPPGLGKRQYF.

This sequence joins TRBV20-1 and TRBJ1-4; D gene ambiguous. Germline CDR1 is DFQATT and CDR2 is SNEGSKA (reference sequence). Deletions cut 0 bases from V and 8 bases from J, with 16 bases between. The CDR3 extends over 15 amino acids. The DNA of the CDR3 is TGCAGTGCTAGAGATCCGAAAGGGCGGGTAGAAAAACTGTTTTTT. Protein sequence: CSARDPKGRVEKLFF.

The rearrangement uses TRBV12-3 or TRBV12-4 and TRBJ2-1; D is unresolved. V dropped 3 bases and J dropped 9 bases, with 6 bases sitting between them. This CDR3 is 11 amino acids long. CDR3 region: CASSFRAEQFF. CDR3 DNA sequence: TGTGCCAGCAGTTTTAGGGCTGAGCAGTTCTTC.

The chain is built from TRBV28 and TRBJ2-6; D remains unclear. With 1 base removed from V and 0 bases from J, the gap between germline ends came to 10 bases. CDR3 length equals 17 residues. Per the germline V gene, CDR1 is MDHEN and CDR2 is SYDVKM. CDR3 protein: CASSLSGDPSGANVLTF. The CDR3 DNA is TGTGCCAGCAGTTTATCAGGAGATCCCTCTGGGGCCAACGTCCTGACTTTC.

This clonotype was detected ten times or more. The chain carries TRBV28 and TRBJ2-5; 9 nucleotides match TRBD2. The CDR3 contains 15 residues. J gave up 2 bases and V 4 bases, and 5 bases lay outside the gene matches. Germline V gene data show CDR1 as MDHEN and CDR2 as SYDVKM. The CDR3 region is CASSSVAGVQETQYF. The CDR3 nucleotides read TGTGCCAGCAGTTCAGTAGCGGGAGTTCAAGAGACCCAGTACTTC. Supplemented by reference TRBV28 and TRBJ2-5, the full variable domain reads DVKVTQSSRYLVKRTGEKVFLECVQDMDHENMFWYRQDPGLGLRLIYFSYDVKMKEKGDIPEGYSVSREKKERFSLILESASTNQTSMYLCASSSVAGVQETQYFGPGTRLLVL.

The chain links TRBV30 to TRBJ1-2; weak D call: TRBD1 (5 bases). The CDR3 covers 13 residues. V was trimmed by 4 bases and J by 7 bases, leaving 16 bases between them. CDR1 is GTSNPN and CDR2 is SVGIG in the germline V gene (reference sequence). DNA for the CDR3: TGTGCCTGGACCACGGGACGGTGGCGTGGCTACACCTTC. Translating gives CAWTTGRWRGYTF.